Here is one T cell receptor beta chain with its context. The table came from immunoSEQ multiplex PCR; TCRdb's copy has only in-frame clones and leaves some out. The sample includes 90,000 to 150,000 clones, about nine tenths of them seen just once. This entry is derived from a study of cytomegalovirus exposure and HLA in healthy donors. The donors were part of the approximately 130-subject validation cohort, which stood apart from the 666-subject first cohort. The CDR3 covers 17 residues. Trimming removed 3 bases from V and 0 bases from J, with 17 bases in between. Looked up from germline, CDR1 is SGHDT and CDR2 is YYEEEE.

Specimen: PBMCs. This receptor was identified in a man younger than 35 in good health and CMV-seropositive. The genes are TRBV5-6 and TRBJ2-3; D is perhaps TRBD2 (5 bases). CDR3 DNA sequence: TGTGCCAGCAGCTCCGGGTCTTTCCGGGGAAGCACAGATACGCAGTATTTT. Translating it yields CASSSGSFRGSTDTQYF.